A selection of T cell receptor beta chains follows, all from one sample in a study of blood T cells in healthy people across ages. Via MiXCR, TCRdb re-called the 5' RACE reads, giving one row per CDR3 protein. The repertoire holds approximately 670,000 distinct CDR3 sequences, with roughly 41% as singletons. Input material: blood. These receptors were collected from a man older than 75 in good health. The CDR3 runs from the conserved cysteine through the conserved F or W. A D gene is named only where the DNA matches it firmly. For some rows the clone size is stated as once, few or many, or as a class when expanded; others skip it.

>TRBJ2-7|few|-|TRBV2
CASSLRDTSSYEQYF
TGTGCCAGCAGCCTCCGGGACACATCCTCCTACGAGCAGTACTTC
>TRBJ2-7|-|TRBD1|TRBV15
CATSRDIAVGTGAYEQYF
TGTGCCACCAGCAGAGATATAGCCGTGGGGACAGGGGCCTACGAGCAGTACTTC
>TRBJ2-4|-|TRBD1|TRBV15
CATSRSRQGEGYF
TGTGCCACCAGCAGATCCCGACAGGGGGAAGGGTACTTC
>TRBJ2-1|few|-|TRBV7-9
CASSLAGGGNEQFF
TGTGCCAGCTCTCTGGCAGGAGGGGGCAATGAGCAGTTCTTC
>TRBJ1-6|-|-|TRBV16
CASSHGGGGSYNSPLHF
TGTGCCAGCAGCCACGGTGGAGGGGGCTCCTATAATTCACCCCTCCACTTT
>TRBJ2-7|-|-|TRBV12-3/TRBV12-4
CASSSGARSGYEQYF
TGTGCCAGCAGTTCCGGGGCCAGGAGTGGGTACGAGCAGTACTTC
>TRBJ2-3|-|-|TRBV5-1
CASSLDSSSTDTQYF
TGCGCCAGCAGCTTGGACAGCTCTAGCACAGATACGCAGTATTTT
>TRBJ1-4|-|TRBD1|TRBV7-9
CASSPGQGATTYEKLFF
TGTGCCAGCAGCCCCGGACAGGGGGCTACAACCTATGAAAAACTGTTTTTT
>TRBJ2-7|many|TRBD1|TRBV29-1
CSGKKDRGTHEQYF
TGCAGCGGCAAAAAGGACAGGGGGACCCACGAGCAGTACTTC
>TRBJ2-3|-|-|TRBV7-9
CASSSRSGRRTDTQYF
TGTGCCAGCAGCTCCCGGTCAGGGCGCCGCACAGATACGCAGTATTTT
>TRBJ1-2|-|TRBD1|TRBV6-2/TRBV6-3
CASSSSRDRRPRNIGSGYTF
TGTGCCAGCAGTTCGAGCCGGGACAGGCGACCCAGGAATATCGGAAGTGGCTACACCTTC
>TRBJ1-6|-|-|TRBV12-3/TRBV12-4
CASRPGEQSPLHF
TGTGCCAGCAGACCAGGGGAGCAGTCACCCCTCCACTTT
>TRBJ2-1|-|-|TRBV15
CATSRVWDTSYNEQFF
TGTGCCACCAGCAGAGTTTGGGACACCTCCTACAATGAGCAGTTCTTC
>TRBJ2-5|many|TRBD2|TRBV7-2
CASSAHLRAGSSGETQYF
TGTGCCAGCAGCGCTCACCTACGAGCGGGGTCTTCCGGGGAGACCCAGTACTTC
>TRBJ2-1|few|TRBD1|TRBV27
CASSLLGSRGTGSYNEQFF
TGTGCCAGCAGTTTATTAGGTTCTCGAGGGACAGGTTCCTACAATGAGCAGTTCTTC
>TRBJ1-2|-|-|TRBV7-2
CASSLSGRVGYTF
TGTGCCAGCAGCTTAAGTGGCAGGGTCGGCTACACCTTC
>TRBJ2-4|-|TRBD2|TRBV20-1
CSAMGTSGTHEQHF
TGCAGTGCTATGGGGACTAGCGGGACCCACGAGCAGCACTTC
>TRBJ2-7|few|-|TRBV7-2
CASSLVADSSYEQYF
TGTGCCAGCAGCTTAGTCGCCGACAGCTCCTACGAGCAGTACTTC
>TRBJ1-6|-|-|TRBV25-1
CASVWAGKSPLHF
TGTGCCAGCGTGTGGGCAGGAAAATCACCCCTCCACTTT
>TRBJ1-2|few|-|TRBV7-9
CASSPATGRGYTF
TGTGCCAGCAGCCCAGCGACAGGACGCGGCTACACCTTC
>TRBJ2-4|-|-|TRBV6-2/TRBV6-3
CASSYRTLGLIYIQYF
TGTGCCAGCAGTTACCGGACCCTTGGTTTGATCTACATTCAGTACTTC
>TRBJ1-2|-|-|TRBV2
CATKEDVRGYGYTF
TGTGCCACCAAGGAGGATGTTAGGGGTTATGGCTACACCTTC
>TRBJ2-7|-|TRBD1|TRBV7-2
CASTLPGQGEGEQYF
TGTGCCAGCACCCTACCGGGACAGGGAGAAGGCGAGCAGTACTTC
>TRBJ2-3|-|TRBD1|TRBV2
CASRDRGLSTDTQYF
TGTGCCAGCAGGGACAGGGGGCTTAGCACAGATACGCAGTATTTT
>TRBJ2-1|-|TRBD1|TRBV7-8
CASSSGTGIGSYNEQFF
TGTGCCAGCAGCTCCGGGACAGGGATTGGGTCCTACAATGAGCAGTTCTTC
>TRBJ2-2|-|-|TRBV28
CASRFGANTGELFF
TGTGCCAGCCGATTTGGGGCCAACACCGGGGAGCTGTTTTTT
>TRBJ2-7|few|TRBD1|TRBV29-1
CSIEGTGGSYEQYF
TGCAGCATTGAAGGGACAGGGGGCTCCTACGAGCAGTACTTC
>TRBJ2-3|-|-|TRBV28
CASRQQGNPSTDAQYF
TGTGCCAGCAGACAACAGGGAAACCCTAGCACAGATGCGCAGTATTTT
>TRBJ2-7|once|TRBD1|TRBV20-1
CSASWTGAFYEQYF
TGCAGTGCTAGCTGGACAGGAGCTTTCTACGAGCAGTACTTC
>TRBJ2-3|few|TRBD1|TRBV5-1
CASSLDRGRADTQYF
TGTGCCAGCAGCCTGGACAGGGGGCGGGCAGATACGCAGTATTTT
>TRBJ2-1|few|-|TRBV6-6
CASSSPTADRYNEQFF
TGTGCCAGCAGTTCCCCGACCGCCGACCGGTACAATGAGCAGTTCTTC
>TRBJ2-1|-|-|TRBV5-5
CASSSTPQGSYNEQFF
TGTGCCAGCAGCTCCACACCCCAGGGGTCCTACAATGAGCAGTTCTTC
>TRBJ1-6|few|-|TRBV7-2
CASSSIQRPNSPLHF
TGTGCCAGCAGCTCGATACAGAGGCCGAATTCGCCCCTCCACTTT
>TRBJ1-2|-|-|TRBV18
CASSPQQSNYGYTF
TGTGCCAGCTCACCACAGCAGAGTAACTATGGCTACACCTTC
>TRBJ2-1|few|-|TRBV5-6
CASSFFNEQFF
TGTGCCAGCAGCTTTTTTAATGAGCAGTTCTTC
>TRBJ2-7|many|-|TRBV29-1
CSVDMGGYYEQYF
TGCAGCGTTGATATGGGGGGATACTACGAGCAGTACTTC
>TRBJ2-1|-|TRBD2|TRBV28
CASSPRASGKPREQFF
TGTGCCAGCAGCCCTCGGGCTAGCGGGAAGCCCCGGGAGCAGTTCTTC